The T cell receptor beta chain under discussion was sequenced for a study of T-cell reconstitution after alpha-beta-depleted transplantation in children. Regarding the study as a whole: Reportedly, only several hundred clones from non-depleted graft cells drove alpha-beta T-cell counts at about two months.

Concerning this clonotype: Its antigen is undetermined.

Researchers prepared the TCRbeta library using unique molecular identifiers, the study reports. TCRdb reprocessed the PCR reads with MiXCR, giving one entry per CDR3 protein. Among 550,000 to 600,000 distinct CDR3 sequences listed, under 30% were seen once. With 0 bases removed from V and 2 bases from J, the gap between germline ends came to 8 bases. From germline, CDR1 is SGHVS and CDR2 FQNEAQ. The CDR3 loop spans 15 amino acids. The V call is TRBV7-8, the J call TRBJ2-1, with D hard to call. The sample was PBMCs, mostly from graft donor cells, taken 360 days after TCRalphabeta/CD19-depleted stem cell transplant. The clonotype was recovered from a boy under three years old who had a stem cell transplant for acute myeloid leukemia, so the T cells may come from the graft donor. In DNA, the CDR3 is TGTGCCAGCAGCTTAGCAGACAAGGCCTACAATGAGCAGTTCTTC. Translation: CASSLADKAYNEQFF.